The 16 T cell receptor beta chains in this list originate from one sample, sequenced in a study of cytomegalovirus exposure and HLA in healthy donors. Primers included in the PCR were 60 Vbeta and 13 Jbeta primers. Clones were sequenced by immunoSEQ multiplex PCR, and TCRdb holds only the in-frame ones, with some missing. The repertoire has roughly 200,000 clones, about four fifths of them found once; the top ten carry roughly 15%. Sequencing input: PBMCs. Source of these receptors: a woman aged 25 to 45 in good health and CMV-seropositive.

The chain is built from TRBV4-1 and TRBJ1-3; D gene uncertain. Per the germline V gene, CDR1 is MGHRA and CDR2 is YSYEKL. This CDR3 is 15 amino acids long. Between the trimmed V and J ends, which lost 0 bases and 4 bases, there was a span of 10 bases. The CDR3 spells CASSQDLGDGNTIYF. For the CDR3, the DNA is TGCGCCAGCAGCCAAGATTTGGGCGACGGAAACACCATATATTTT.

The rearrangement links TRBV27 to TRBJ1-3, with D possibly being TRBD1 (5 bases). Germline loops: CDR1 MNHEY, CDR2 SMNVEV (reference sequence). Trimming left V 0 bases short and J 4 bases short, with 10 bases between. The CDR3 runs 15 residues. The CDR3, as DNA: TGTGCCAGCAGTTTATCGGGGCAAGTAGGAAACACCATATATTTT. Amino acid sequence: CASSLSGQVGNTIYF.

The rearrangement uses TRBV7-2 and TRBJ2-7; the match to TRBD2 covers 8 bases. The CDR3 consists of 15 residues. Germline lookup yields CDR1 SGHTA and CDR2 FQGNSA. With V trimmed by 2 bases and J by 2 bases, 5 bases remained unmatched. The CDR3 sequence is CASSLTSGTTYEQYF. For the CDR3, the DNA is TGTGCCAGCAGCTTAACTAGCGGAACTACCTACGAGCAGTACTTC.

The chain joins TRBV29-1 to TRBJ2-5; possible D gene TRBD1, 5 bases. The CDR3 extends over 14 amino acids. The V and J ends lost 0 bases and 5 bases respectively, with 13 bases between them. Germline CDR1 and CDR2: SQVTM and ANQGSEA. The CDR3 reads CSVEEVQGQETQYF. The CDR3 DNA is TGCAGCGTTGAAGAAGTCCAGGGTCAGGAGACCCAGTACTTC.

Notes on this clone: The same CDR3 also results from other DNA sequences found in this sample. This sequence joins TRBV19 and TRBJ1-1; TRBD1 might be the D (5 bases). Trimming stripped 3 bases from V and 0 bases from J, with 8 bases between. The germline gives CDR1 LNHDA, CDR2 SQIVND (reference sequence). CDR3 length: 14 amino acids. The CDR3 loop is CASSISGMNTEAFF. Written as DNA, the CDR3 is TGTGCCAGTAGTATTTCAGGGATGAACACTGAAGCTTTCTTT.

The chain employs TRBV6-5 and TRBJ2-1, with TRBD1 matching 10 bases. Looked up from germline, CDR1 is MNHEY and CDR2 is SVGAGI. There are 15 residues in the CDR3. V shed 7 bases and J 5 bases; nucleotides not matched to a gene: 8. CDR3 nucleotide sequence: TGTGCCAGCAACAACCTCGGGACAGGGGACAATGAGCAGTTCTTC. Its translation is CASNNLGTGDNEQFF.

CDR3 sequence reads: CASSETFQGGGWTDTQYF. CDR3 nucleotide sequence: TGTGCCAGCAGTGAAACTTTTCAGGGAGGTGGTTGGACAGATACGCAGTATTTT. The rearrangement joins TRBV2 to TRBJ2-3; perhaps TRBD2 as D (6 bases). V dropped 2 bases and J dropped 3 bases, with 21 bases sitting between them. CDR3 size: 18 residues. Germline lookup yields CDR1 SNHLY and CDR2 FYNNEI.

The chain uses TRBV5-1 and TRBJ2-3; 7 bases match TRBD1. Germline V gene lookup returns CDR1 SGHRS and CDR2 YFSETQ. Trimming took 3 bases from V and 0 from J; bases not matched to a gene: 7. This CDR3 is 16 amino acids long. The CDR3 DNA reads TGCGCCAGCAGCTCGCAACAGGGGTCTAGCACAGATACGCAGTATTTT. Translation: CASSSQQGSSTDTQYF.

The chain has TRBV7-2 and TRBJ1-2; TRBD1 might be the D (6 bases). The CDR3 is made up of 16 amino acids. The germline V and J ends were trimmed by 8 bases and 4 bases, with 23 bases remaining between them. Germline CDR1 is SGHTA and CDR2 is FQGNSA. CDR3 loop: CASRRTADKARYGYTF. The DNA for the CDR3 is TGTGCCAGCCGGAGGACAGCCGATAAGGCCCGCTATGGCTACACCTTC. The whole variable domain, filled in from reference TRBV7-2 and TRBJ1-2, reads GAGVSQSPSNKVTEKGKDVELRCDPISGHTALYWYRQSLGQGLEFLIYFQGNSAPDKSGLPSDRFSAERTGGSVSTLTIQRTQQEDSAVYLCASRRTADKARYGYTFGSGTRLTVV.

The chain couples TRBV5-1 to TRBJ2-3; possibly TRBD2 for D (7 bases). The CDR3 length is 17 residues. The ends were cut back, 0 bases at V and 0 bases at J, with 14 bases in the middle. CDR1 is SGHRS and CDR2 is YFSETQ in the germline V gene. CDR3 nucleotides: TGCGCCAGCAGCTTGGGGCCGGGGGGCGGGAGCACAGATACGCAGTATTTT. Amino acids: CASSLGPGGGSTDTQYF.

With regard to this clone: Other DNA sequences of this sample code for an identical CDR3. The J gene is TRBJ1-1, the V gene TRBV9; 7 positions agree with TRBD1. J was trimmed by 1 base and V by 2 bases; bases with no gene match: 2. Germline CDR1 is SGDLS and CDR2 is YYNGEE. The CDR3 has 14 residues. The CDR3 DNA is TGTGCCAGCAGCGTCGGGACAGCGAACACTGAAGCTTTCTTT. Its translation is CASSVGTANTEAFF.

This clone turned up a few times. The CDR3 DNA sequence: TGTGCCAGCAGCGCTACGAGACAGGGGTTGGACTATGGCTACACCTTC. Protein: CASSATRQGLDYGYTF. The chain is built from TRBV7-9 and TRBJ1-2; TRBD1 matches at 8 bases. CDR1 SEHNR and CDR2 FQNEAQ come from the germline V gene (reference sequence). V was pared by 5 bases and J by 3 bases, with 11 bases of the junction left unmatched. This CDR3 contains 16 residues.

This clone occurred a few times. The chain recombines TRBV6-1 with TRBJ1-1; 9 bases fit TRBD1. This CDR3 spans 16 amino acids. Germline V gene data show CDR1 as MNHNS and CDR2 as SASEGT. V dropped 4 bases and J dropped 1; count of bases not matched to a gene: 7. The CDR3 loop reads CASSALGQGRNTEAFF. The CDR3 bases are TGTGCCAGCAGTGCCCTGGGACAGGGTAGGAACACTGAAGCTTTCTTT.

This chain connects TRBV6-5 to TRBJ2-1; the match to TRBD2 covers 7 bases. The CDR3 is 15 amino acids. Germline loops: CDR1 MNHEY, CDR2 SVGAGI. With V trimmed by 9 bases and J by 6 bases, 14 bases remained unmatched. The CDR3: CASSLGAGRSNEQFF. Here the CDR3 DNA reads TGTGCCAGTTCCTTGGGAGCGGGGAGATCCAATGAGCAGTTCTTC.

The chain joins TRBV7-9 to TRBJ1-6; 7 bases fit TRBD1. With V trimmed by 5 bases and J by 7 bases, 11 bases remained unmatched. From germline, CDR1 is SEHNR and CDR2 FQNEAQ (reference sequence). The CDR3 covers 16 residues. DNA of the CDR3: TGTGCCAGCAGCCAAGCCCTACAGGGGAGGAATTCACCCCTCCACTTT. Protein product: CASSQALQGRNSPLHF.

V usage is TRBV19 and J usage is TRBJ2-7; TRBD1 matches at 12 bases. After removal of 5 bases from V and 4 bases from J, the junction contained 12 bases not matched to a gene. This CDR3 has 17 residues. The germline gives CDR1 LNHDA, CDR2 SQIVND (reference sequence). In DNA, the CDR3 is TGTGCCAGTAGTCCGACGCGAGGGACAGGGGGCGATTACGAGCAGTACTTC. The encoded protein is CASSPTRGTGGDYEQYF.